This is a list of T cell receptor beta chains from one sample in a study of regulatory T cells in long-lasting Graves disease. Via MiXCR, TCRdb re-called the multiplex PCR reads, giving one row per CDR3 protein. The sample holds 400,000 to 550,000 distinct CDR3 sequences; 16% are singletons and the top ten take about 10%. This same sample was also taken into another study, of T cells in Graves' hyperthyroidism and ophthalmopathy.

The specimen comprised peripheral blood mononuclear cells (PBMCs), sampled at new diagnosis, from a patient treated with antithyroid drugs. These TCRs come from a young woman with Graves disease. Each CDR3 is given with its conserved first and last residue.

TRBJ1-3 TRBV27 CASSDSYSGNTIYF
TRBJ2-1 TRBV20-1 CSAPLGTSGSSWNNEQFF
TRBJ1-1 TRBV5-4 CASSLAPTEMNTEAFF
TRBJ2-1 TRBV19 CASSIDPAGGPKDEQFF
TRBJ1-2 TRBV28 CASSLLDRVSGYTF
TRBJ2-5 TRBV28 CASSSVGEETQYF
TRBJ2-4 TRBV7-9 CASSSLGQGAVKNIQYF
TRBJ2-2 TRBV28 CASSFPGDTGELFF
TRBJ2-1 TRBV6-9 CASSFPGAEQFF
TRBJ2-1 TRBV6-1 CASSTLAGGTNEQFF
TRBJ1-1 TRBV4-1 CASSQEGHFEAFF
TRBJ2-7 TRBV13 CASSSSQGPYEQYF
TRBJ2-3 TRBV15 CATSKAGTGARSF
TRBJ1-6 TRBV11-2 CASSFTAGVAPLHF
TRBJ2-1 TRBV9 CASSVASSPGNEQFF
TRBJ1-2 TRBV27 CASSLYPNYGYTF
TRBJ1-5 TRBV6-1 CASSFQAGGHSNQPQHF
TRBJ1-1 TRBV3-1 CASSQDLRTGKNTEAFF
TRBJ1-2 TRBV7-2 CASSLTQGDYGYTF
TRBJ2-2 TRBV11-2 CASSFWTENTGELFF
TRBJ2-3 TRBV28 CASSSPGPKPITDTQYF
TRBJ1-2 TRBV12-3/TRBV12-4 CASSPRDRGYGYTF
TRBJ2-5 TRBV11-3 CASSQTSAQETQYF
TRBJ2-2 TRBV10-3 CAISTLRGTLELFF
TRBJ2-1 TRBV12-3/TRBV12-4 CASSLERGRSNEQFF
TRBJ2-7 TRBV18 CASSGSLDRGNEQYF
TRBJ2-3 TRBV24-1 CATSGFNTDTQYF
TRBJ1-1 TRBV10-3 CAISEGAATFF
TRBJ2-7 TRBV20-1 CSARRDGGSYEQYF
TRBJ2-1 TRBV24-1 CATSPAGENNEQFF
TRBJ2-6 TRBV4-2 CASSQDPITQGAGANVLTF
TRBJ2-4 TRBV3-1 CASSQAGGGENIQYF
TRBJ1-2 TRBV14 CASSQETNYGYTF
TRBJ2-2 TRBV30 CAWSFLGGELFF
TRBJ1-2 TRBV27 CASSSHDNYGYAF
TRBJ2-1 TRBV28 CASSSVATSSGANEQFF
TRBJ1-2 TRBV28 CASSRQGSYGYTF
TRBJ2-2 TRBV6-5 CASSYSMSSGSVRTGELFF
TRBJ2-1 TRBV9 CASSPWNNEQFF
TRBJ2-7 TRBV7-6 CASSSDRGGEQYF
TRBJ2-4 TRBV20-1 CSARTSGRAKNIQYF
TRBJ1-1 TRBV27 CASRTTDMNTEAFF
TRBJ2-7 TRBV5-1 CASSSDRATRAYEQYF
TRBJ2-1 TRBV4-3 CASSQDGGRNNEQFF
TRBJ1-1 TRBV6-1 CASSHRGRAGTEAFF
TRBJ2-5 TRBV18 CASSPPTAPQETQYF
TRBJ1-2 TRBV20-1 CSARDQGRTYGYTF
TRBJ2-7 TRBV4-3 CASSQVGGSREQYF
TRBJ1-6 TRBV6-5 CASSYKGGAGSPLHF
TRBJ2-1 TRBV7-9 CASSELWASGSNEQFF
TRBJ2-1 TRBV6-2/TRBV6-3 CASSYVLAKSYNEQFF
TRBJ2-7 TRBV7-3 CASSSPQRALGEQYF
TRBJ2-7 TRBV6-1 CASRPTGRVEQYF
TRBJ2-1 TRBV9 CASSVGGTYSYNEQFF
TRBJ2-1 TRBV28 CASRPQGNNEQFF
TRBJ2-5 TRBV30 CAWSVTSGIPQYF
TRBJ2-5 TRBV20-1 CSARDLRVWETQYF
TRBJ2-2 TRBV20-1 CSARDKAASGSGTGELFF
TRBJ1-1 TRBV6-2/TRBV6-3 CASNEGGLRGANTEAFF